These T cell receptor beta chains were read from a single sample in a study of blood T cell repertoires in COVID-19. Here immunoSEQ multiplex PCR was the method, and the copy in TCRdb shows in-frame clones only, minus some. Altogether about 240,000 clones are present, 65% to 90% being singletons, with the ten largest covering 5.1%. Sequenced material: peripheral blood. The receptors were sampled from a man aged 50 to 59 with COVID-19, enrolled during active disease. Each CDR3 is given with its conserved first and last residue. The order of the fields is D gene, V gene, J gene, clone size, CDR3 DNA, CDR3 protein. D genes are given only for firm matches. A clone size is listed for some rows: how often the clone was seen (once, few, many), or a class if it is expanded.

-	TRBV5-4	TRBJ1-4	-	TGTGCCAGCAGCTTACAGGGTGGAACTAATGAAAAACTGTTTTTT	CASSLQGGTNEKLFF
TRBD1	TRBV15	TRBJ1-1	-	TGTGCCACCAGCAGAGGAGTGGGACAGGGGGCCACTGAAGCTTTCTTT	CATSRGVGQGATEAFF
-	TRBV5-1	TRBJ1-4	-	TGCGCCAGCAGCTTGGGCTCAGGGAGGAATGAAAAACTGTTTTTT	CASSLGSGRNEKLFF
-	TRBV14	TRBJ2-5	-	TGTGCCAGCAGCCCAGTGGAGCATCAAGAGACCCAGTACTTC	CASSPVEHQETQYF
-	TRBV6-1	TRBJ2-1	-	TGTGCCAGCAGTGAGCTCCGAGACAGACACAATGAGCAGTTCTTC	CASSELRDRHNEQFF
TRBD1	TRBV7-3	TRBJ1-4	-	TGTGCCAGCAGCTTAAAGGACAGGACAACTAATGAAAAACTGTTTTTT	CASSLKDRTTNEKLFF
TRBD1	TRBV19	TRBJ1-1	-	TGTGCCAGTAGTATCAGGGGACAGGGGGACACTGAAGCTTTCTTT	CASSIRGQGDTEAFF
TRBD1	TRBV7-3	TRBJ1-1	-	TGTGCCAGCAGCGTAACAGGGGGCGAGACTGAAGCTTTCTTT	CASSVTGGETEAFF
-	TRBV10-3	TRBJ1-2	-	TGTGCCATCAGTGAAAAGAGGGACTATGGCTACACCTTC	CAISEKRDYGYTF
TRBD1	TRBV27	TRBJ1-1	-	TGTGCCAGCAGTTTCGGGACAGGGCCGAACACTGAAGCTTTCTTT	CASSFGTGPNTEAFF
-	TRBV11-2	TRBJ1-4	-	TGTGCCAGCAGCTTAGGGGGCGGACCTAATGAAAAACTGTTTTTT	CASSLGGGPNEKLFF
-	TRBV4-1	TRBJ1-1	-	TGCGCCAGCAGCCAAGATCCGGGGTTAGTTGAAGCTTTCTTT	CASSQDPGLVEAFF
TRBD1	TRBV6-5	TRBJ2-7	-	TGTGCCAGCAGTTTGGGACAGGGGGCAGACTTC	CASSLGQGADF
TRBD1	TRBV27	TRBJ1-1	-	TGTGCCAGCAGTTTAGAGAGGGGGCGAGGGGAAGCTTTCTTT	CASSLERGRGEAFF
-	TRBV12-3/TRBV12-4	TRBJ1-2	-	TGTGCCAGCACCCGGCCGGGTTCTTATGGCTACACCTTC	CASTRPGSYGYTF
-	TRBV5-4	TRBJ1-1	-	TGTGCCAGCAGCTTGGGGGGGGATGACACTGAAGCTTTCTTT	CASSLGGDDTEAFF
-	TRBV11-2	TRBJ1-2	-	TGTGCCAGCAGCCCTCTCCCCGGGGGCGGGAGTGGCTACACCTTC	CASSPLPGGGSGYTF
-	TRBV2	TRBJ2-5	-	TGTGCCAGCAGTGGGTTCAGGGTGGGCCAAGAGACCCAGTACTTC	CASSGFRVGQETQYF
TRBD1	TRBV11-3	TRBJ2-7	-	TGTGCCAGCAGCCCAGGGGGCTCGGGTACCTACGAGCAGTACTTC	CASSPGGSGTYEQYF
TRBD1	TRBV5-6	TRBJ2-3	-	TGTGCCAGCAGCTTGGATTTGACAGGGCGCGCAGATACGCAGTATTTT	CASSLDLTGRADTQYF
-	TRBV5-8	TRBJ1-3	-	TGTGCCAGCAGCTGGGAAATCAGGGGTCCGGGAAACACCATATATTTT	CASSWEIRGPGNTIYF
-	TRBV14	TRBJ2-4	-	TGTGCCAGCAGCGCCAGGGGTGAGAGAGGTGTGTCGGGAGCCAAAAACATTCAGTACTTC	CASSARGERGVSGAKNIQYF
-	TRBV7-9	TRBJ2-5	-	TGTGCCAGCAGCGGAGACGATCCGGACAGTTTCTACCAAGAGACCCAGTACTTC	CASSGDDPDSFYQETQYF
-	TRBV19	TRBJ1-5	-	TGTGCCAGTAATAACAGAAATAGCAATCAGCCCCAGCATTTT	CASNNRNSNQPQHF
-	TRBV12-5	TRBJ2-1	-	TGTCCTCTGAGTCTGCCGACAGGGGAGGGTGAGCAGTTCTTC	CPLSLPTGEGEQFF
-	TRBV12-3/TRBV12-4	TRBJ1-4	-	TGTGCCAGCAGTAACCTTGACATCGAACTGTTTTTT	CASSNLDIELFF
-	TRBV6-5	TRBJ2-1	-	TGTGCCAGCAGTCAAACTACATACAATGAGCAGTTCTTC	CASSQTTYNEQFF
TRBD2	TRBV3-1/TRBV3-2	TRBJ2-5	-	TGTGCCAGCAGCCAAGATATCCAGCGGGGGACCCAGTACTTC	CASSQDIQRGTQYF
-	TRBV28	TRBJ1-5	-	TGTGCCAGCAGTGGATACCGGACGGACTCACCCCAGCATTTT	CASSGYRTDSPQHF
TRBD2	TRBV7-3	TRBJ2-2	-	TGCGCCAGCAGCCCTCGCGGGGGGGCCTTAGGCGGGGAGCTGTTTTTT	CASSPRGGALGGELFF
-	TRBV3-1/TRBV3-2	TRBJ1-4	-	TGTGCCAGCAGCCAGGGCACCCTTCATCGGAAACTGTTTTTT	CASSQGTLHRKLFF
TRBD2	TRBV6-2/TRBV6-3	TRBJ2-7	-	TGTGCCAGCAGTTACAATCCGGGGGGTTATGAATACGAGCAGTACTTC	CASSYNPGGYEYEQYF
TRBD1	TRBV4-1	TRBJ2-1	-	TGCGCCAGCAGCCATTTGGACAGGGGCTCCTACAATGAGCAGTTCTTC	CASSHLDRGSYNEQFF
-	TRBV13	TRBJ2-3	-	TGTGCCAGCAGCTCCACCCTAGAGCCCCTCCGAGATACGCAGTATTTT	CASSSTLEPLRDTQYF
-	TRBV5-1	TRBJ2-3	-	TGCGCCAGCAGCTTGGCTCCCTTGGCTAGCTCGGGCACAGATACGCAGTATTTT	CASSLAPLASSGTDTQYF
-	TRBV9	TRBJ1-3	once	TGTGCCAGCAGCGTCTCGGTCGGAAACACCATATATTTT	CASSVSVGNTIYF
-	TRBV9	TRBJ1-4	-	TGTGCCAGCAGCGTAGAAGGAGGTCAGGTAGGGGAAAAACTGTTTTTT	CASSVEGGQVGEKLFF
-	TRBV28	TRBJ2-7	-	TGTGCCAGCACCGGGACACAACGTAACGAGCAGTACTTC	CASTGTQRNEQYF
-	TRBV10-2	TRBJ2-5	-	TGCGCCAGCTCCTCGGCAGGGTCCCAAGAGACCCAGTACTTC	CASSSAGSQETQYF
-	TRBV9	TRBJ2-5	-	TGTGCCAGCAGCGTAACAGGGACCTTCTCCTCAGAGACCCAGTACTTC	CASSVTGTFSSETQYF
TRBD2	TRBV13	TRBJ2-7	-	TGTGCCAGCAGCTTAGGAGGACTAGCACCCTACGAGCAGTACTTC	CASSLGGLAPYEQYF
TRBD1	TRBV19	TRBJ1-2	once	TGTGCCAGTAGAAGGGGACAGGGGTATGGCTACACCTTC	CASRRGQGYGYTF
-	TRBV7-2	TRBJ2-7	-	TGTGCCAGCAGCTTAGTAACCTTCGGCGAGCAGTACTTC	CASSLVTFGEQYF
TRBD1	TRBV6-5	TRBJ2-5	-	TGTGCCAGCAGGGACAGGGGGACTCCATGGGAGACCCAGTACTTC	CASRDRGTPWETQYF
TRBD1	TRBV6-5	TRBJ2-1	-	TGTGCCAGCAGGACCCCAGGGGGTGCTGAGCAGTTCTTC	CASRTPGGAEQFF
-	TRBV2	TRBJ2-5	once	TGTGCCAGCAGTGATGGGACTCCCCTGGGGACCCAGTACTTC	CASSDGTPLGTQYF
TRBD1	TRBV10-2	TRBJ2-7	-	TGCGCCAGCAGGGACCCGGGACAGGGGAGCTCCTACGAGCAGTACTTC	CASRDPGQGSSYEQYF
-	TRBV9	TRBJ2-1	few	TGTGCCAGCACCGAGTTTAACGAGGCAGACGACAATGAGCAGTTCTTC	CASTEFNEADDNEQFF
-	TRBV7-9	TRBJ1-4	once	TGTGCCAGCAGCTCGAGGGTTGGGAATGAAAAACTGTTTTTT	CASSSRVGNEKLFF
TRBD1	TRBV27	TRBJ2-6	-	TGTGCCAGCAGTTCCCGGACAGGGTGGCTCCTTGACGGGGCCAACGTCCTGACTTTC	CASSSRTGWLLDGANVLTF
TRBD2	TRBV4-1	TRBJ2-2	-	TGCGCCAGCAGCCAAGGACCAACTAGCGGGGGGGCCACCGGGGAGCTGTTTTTT	CASSQGPTSGGATGELFF
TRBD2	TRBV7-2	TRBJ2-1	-	TGTGCCAGCAGCTTGGACCCAGCGGGGGGGCGTGAGCAGTTCTTC	CASSLDPAGGREQFF
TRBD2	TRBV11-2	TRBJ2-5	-	TGTGCCAGCAGCTTAGCTAGCGGGAGCTACGAGACCCAGTACTTC	CASSLASGSYETQYF
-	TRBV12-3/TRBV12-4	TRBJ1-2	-	TGTGCCAGCAGTTTAGCACAGAACTATGGCTACACCTTC	CASSLAQNYGYTF
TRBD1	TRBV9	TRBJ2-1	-	TGTGCCAGCAGCTTCGGGGACAGGGTTCGGGATGAGCAGTTCTTC	CASSFGDRVRDEQFF
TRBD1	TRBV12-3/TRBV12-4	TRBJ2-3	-	TGTGCCAGCAAACCGGGGACAGACGATACGCAGTATTTT	CASKPGTDDTQYF
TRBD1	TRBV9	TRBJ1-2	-	TGTGCCAGCAGTATAGGGACAGGGGATGGCTACACCTTC	CASSIGTGDGYTF
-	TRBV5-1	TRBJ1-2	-	TGCGCCAGCAGCTTCGCGACTTCTAACTATGGCTACACCTTC	CASSFATSNYGYTF